The 19 T cell receptor beta chains presented below share a single source sample, sequenced in a study of blood T cell repertoires in COVID-19. The method was immunoSEQ multiplex PCR; TCRdb's version includes in-frame clones alone and lacks a portion of them. This sample has roughly 260,000 clones, with roughly nine tenths found just once. Sequencing used peripheral blood. Receptors originate from a man aged 60-69 years who had recovered from COVID-19.

The chain recombines TRBV5-6 with TRBJ1-4; 10 bases match TRBD1. With 4 bases clipped from V and 8 bases from J, the junction kept 14 bases outside the gene matches. This CDR3 spans 17 amino acids. Germline loops: CDR1 SGHDT, CDR2 YYEEEE. CDR3 in DNA: TGTGCCAGCAGCAAGGACAGGGGGTCCCCTGCTTGGGAAAAACTGTTTTTT. This sequence encodes CASSKDRGSPAWEKLFF.

This clone is a singleton in its sample. The chain employs TRBV6-5 and TRBJ1-1; weak D call: TRBD1 (5 bases). CDR1 is MNHEY, CDR2 SVGAGI, per germline. V lost 7 bases and J lost 5, with 17 bases in between. The CDR3 sequence is 14 residues long. Here the CDR3 DNA reads TGTGCCAGCAAATACCGGGGGACCGGAACTGAAGCTTTCTTT. Its translation is CASKYRGTGTEAFF.

The rearrangement joins TRBV18 to TRBJ2-7, with 8 bases fitting TRBD2. V shed 2 bases and J 3 bases; nucleotides not matched to a gene: 9. The CDR3 consists of 16 residues. Germline CDR1 and CDR2: KGHSH and LQKENI. The CDR3 spells CASSPASSGGGYEQYF. The DNA for the CDR3 is TGTGCCAGCTCACCAGCCTCCTCCGGGGGGGGCTACGAGCAGTACTTC.

This chain uses TRBV5-1 with TRBJ2-2; D is undetermined. Germline CDR1 SGHRS, CDR2 YFSETQ. The V and J ends lost 5 bases and 7 bases respectively, with 9 bases between them. This CDR3 comprises 12 residues. The CDR3 region is CASRISGGELFF. CDR3 DNA sequence: TGCGCCAGCAGAATTTCGGGCGGGGAGCTGTTTTTT. Full variable domain (missing parts from reference TRBV5-1 and TRBJ2-2): KAGVTQTPRYLIKTRGQQVTLSCSPISGHRSVSWYQQTPGQGLQFLFEYFSETQRNKGNFPGRFSGRQFSNSRSEMNVSTLELGDSALYLCASRISGGELFFGEGSRLTVL.

This chain links TRBV7-9 with TRBJ2-2; 10 bases agree with TRBD2. The V gene end was trimmed by 5 bases and the J gene end by 9 bases; junction bases not matched to a gene: 6. Germline V gene data show CDR1 as SEHNR and CDR2 as FQNEAQ (reference sequence). CDR3 length: 14 residues. CDR3 nucleotide sequence: TGTGCCAGCAGCGTGGGACTAGCGTTCCGGGAGCTGTTTTTT. Its protein product is CASSVGLAFRELFF. Drawing the rest from reference TRBV7-9 and TRBJ2-2, the complete variable domain is DTGVSQNPRHKITKRGQNVTFRCDPISEHNRLYWYRQTLGQGPEFLTYFQNEAQLEKSRLLSDRFSAERPKGSFSTLEIQRTEQGDSAMYLCASSVGLAFRELFFGEGSRLTVL.

This rearrangement joins TRBV6-4 to TRBJ1-1, with D unclear. The CDR3 contains 13 residues. V lost 4 bases and J lost 2, with 8 bases in between. Germline CDR1 MRHNA, CDR2 SNTAGT. In DNA form, the CDR3 reads TGTGCCAGCAGTGGGAGGGAAAACACTGAAGCTTTCTTT. It yields the protein CASSGRENTEAFF.

The V gene is TRBV29-1, the J gene TRBJ2-1; 13 bases are shared with TRBD2. After removal of 7 bases from V and 5 bases from J, the junction contained 5 bases not matched to a gene. Germline V gene lookup returns CDR1 SQVTM and CDR2 ANQGSEA. This CDR3 has 14 amino acids. The DNA for the CDR3 is TGCAGCGCCAAACTAGCGGGGGGGAACAATGAGCAGTTCTTC. Encoded protein: CSAKLAGGNNEQFF.

This clone showed up just once. The chain has TRBV2 and TRBJ1-6; D gene ambiguous. The CDR3 covers 13 residues. The ends were cut back, 7 bases at V and 2 bases at J, with 6 bases in the middle. CDR1 SNHLY and CDR2 FYNNEI come from the germline V gene. CDR3 sequence reads: CASISPYNSPLHF. Here the CDR3 DNA reads TGTGCCAGCATTAGTCCCTATAATTCACCCCTCCACTTT. The full variable domain, in which reference TRBV2 and TRBJ1-6 provide the parts outside the CDR3, is EPEVTQTPSHQVTQMGQEVILRCVPISNHLYFYWYRQILGQKVEFLVSFYNNEISEKSEIFDDQFSVERPDGSNFTLKIRSTKLEDSAMYFCASISPYNSPLHFGNGTRLTVT.

A single count supports this clone. The chain carries TRBV7-9 and TRBJ2-1; 7 nucleotides line up with TRBD2. CDR1 and CDR2 (germline): SEHNR, FQNEAQ (reference sequence). This CDR3 comprises 15 residues. The V segment lost 4 bases and the J segment 0 bases; nucleotides outside the gene matches: 3. The CDR3 DNA reads TGTGCCAGCAGCTACCAGCGGGGCTCCTACAATGAGCAGTTCTTC. This sequence encodes CASSYQRGSYNEQFF. Looking up the rest from reference TRBV7-9 and TRBJ2-1 gives the full variable domain: DTGVSQNPRHKITKRGQNVTFRCDPISEHNRLYWYRQTLGQGPEFLTYFQNEAQLEKSRLLSDRFSAERPKGSFSTLEIQRTEQGDSAMYLCASSYQRGSYNEQFFGPGTRLTVL.

CDR3 region: CASSLRGHGRETQYF. The DNA for the CDR3 is TGTGCCAGCAGCTTAAGGGGGCACGGTCGAGAGACCCAGTACTTC. V gene TRBV7-3 combines with J gene TRBJ2-5; a possible D gene is TRBD1 (6 bases). V lost 1 base, J lost 4 bases, and 13 bases lay in between. Germline CDR1 and CDR2: SGHTA and FQGTGA. The CDR3 has 15 residues.

This clone came up many times. This chain joins TRBV6-5 and TRBJ2-7; 10 nucleotides line up with TRBD2. Germline V lookup: CDR1 MNHEY, CDR2 SVGAGI. The CDR3 consists of 15 residues. V lost 2 bases and J lost 7; bases outside the gene matches: 8. The CDR3 spells CASSYPNSGGNEQYF. Here the CDR3 DNA reads TGTGCCAGCAGTTACCCGAATAGCGGGGGGAATGAGCAGTACTTC.

The chain uses TRBV11-2 and TRBJ1-4; the D gene is possibly TRBD1 (6 bases). Germline values: CDR1 SGHAT, CDR2 FQNNGV. The CDR3 has 15 amino acids. Trimming stripped 5 bases from V and 5 bases from J, with 15 bases between. CDR3 bases: TGTGCCAGCAGCCCCAACGGACAGTTAAATGAAAAACTGTTTTTT. Translated, it gives CASSPNGQLNEKLFF.

This rearrangement joins TRBV6-1 to TRBJ2-5, with no clear D. The germline V gene has CDR1 MNHNS and CDR2 SASEGT. This CDR3 region has 11 residues. V lost 7 bases and J lost 1, with 4 bases in between. The CDR3 DNA is TGTGCCAGCACAGGCCAAGAGACCCAGTACTTC. Translating gives CASTGQETQYF.

This clone occurred a few times. The chain has TRBV9 and TRBJ2-5; 7 bases are shared with TRBD2. CDR1 is SGDLS and CDR2 is YYNGEE in the germline V gene. The CDR3 runs to 16 residues. V dropped 6 bases and J dropped 4; count of bases not matched to a gene: 15. DNA for the CDR3: TGTGCCAGCACGGTCGGGGGGTCGGTCGTCGGAGAGACCCAGTACTTC. Encoded protein: CASTVGGSVVGETQYF.

The chain links TRBV7-8 to TRBJ1-6, with D uncertain. The V end lost 7 bases, the J end lost 0 bases, and 10 bases lay between the germline ends. The germline V gene has CDR1 SGHVS and CDR2 FQNEAQ. The CDR3 runs to 15 residues. The CDR3 reads CASTEGSSYNSPLHF. The CDR3 DNA sequence: TGTGCCAGCACTGAGGGTAGCTCCTATAATTCACCCCTCCACTTT.

The rearrangement uses TRBV5-1 and TRBJ2-4; no clear D gene. The CDR3 is made up of 14 amino acids. Between the trimmed V and J ends, which lost 3 bases and 3 bases, there was a span of 10 bases. Germline V gene data show CDR1 as SGHRS and CDR2 as YFSETQ. Here the CDR3 reads CASSSTTNKNIQYF. The CDR3 nucleotides are TGCGCCAGCAGCTCGACAACAAACAAAAACATTCAGTACTTC.

This chain uses TRBV18 with TRBJ1-4; D is perhaps TRBD1 (6 bases). Germline V gene data show CDR1 as KGHSH and CDR2 as LQKENI. Trimming stripped 0 bases from V and 8 bases from J, with 16 bases between. CDR3 length: 16 amino acids. This chain's CDR3 is CASSPPAGAQREKLFF. Here the CDR3 DNA reads TGTGCCAGCTCACCACCAGCAGGGGCGCAAAGAGAAAAACTGTTTTTT.

The rearrangement uses TRBV27 and TRBJ2-1; D may be TRBD2 (5 bases). The CDR3 has 12 amino acids. Trimming removed 3 bases from V and 10 bases from J, with 10 bases in between. Looked up from germline, CDR1 is MNHEY and CDR2 is SMNVEV (reference sequence). CDR3 sequence: CASSFAGREQFF. CDR3 nucleotides: TGTGCCAGCAGTTTTGCGGGCCGGGAGCAGTTCTTC.

This chain uses TRBV19 with TRBJ1-2, with TRBD1 identical over 7 bases. The CDR3 consists of 12 residues. Germline V gene data show CDR1 as LNHDA and CDR2 as SQIVND (reference sequence). The trim removed 7 bases at V and 5 bases at J, leaving 4 bases unmatched. CDR3 in amino acids: CASTTTGYGYTF. The CDR3 region has the DNA TGTGCCAGTACCACGACAGGGTATGGCTACACCTTC. The variable domain in full, with the rest retrieved from reference TRBV19 and TRBJ1-2, is DGGITQSPKYLFRKEGQNVTLSCEQNLNHDAMYWYRQDPGQGLRLIYYSQIVNDFQKGDIAEGYSVSREKKESFPLTVTSAQKNPTAFYLCASTTTGYGYTFGSGTRLTVV.